Each of the 18 T cell receptor beta chains below was sequenced from the same sample in a study of beta chain features in type 1 diabetes. As every portion of the isolated RNA was reverse transcribed, the sequencing read expressed TCRB transcripts. Sequencing used immunoSEQ multiplex PCR; TCRdb keeps in-frame clones, though not all of them. In the table there are 140,000 or so clones, 10% of which are singletons. The sequenced sample consisted of naive CD4+ T cells from blood. The receptor source for this set is a man aged 18 to 30 in good health.

V and J are TRBV27 and TRBJ2-2; D gene uncertain. The CDR3 has 14 residues. The V gene lost 5 bases and the J gene lost 1 base, with 8 bases spanning the gap. Germline V lookup: CDR1 MNHEY, CDR2 SMNVEV (reference sequence). CDR3 sequence reads: CASSIHRNTGELFF. The CDR3 nucleotides are TGTGCCAGCAGTATCCACAGGAACACCGGGGAGCTGTTTTTT.

This clone was counted a few times. The chain recombines TRBV7-3 with TRBJ2-1; the match to TRBD2 covers 10 bases. Germline CDR1 is SGHTA and CDR2 is FQGTGA. The CDR3 extends over 16 amino acids. J was trimmed by 0 bases and V by 5 bases; bases with no gene match: 4. The CDR3 coding sequence is TGTGCCAGCAGCACTAGCGGGACCCGCTCCTACAATGAGCAGTTCTTC. It yields the protein CASSTSGTRSYNEQFF.

The V and J genes are TRBV7-2 and TRBJ2-1; D is perhaps TRBD1 (5 bases). Trimming removed 5 bases from V and 0 bases from J, with 14 bases in between. Per the germline V gene, CDR1 is SGHTA and CDR2 is FQGNSA. This CDR3 is built from 16 residues. The DNA for the CDR3 is TGTGCCAGCAGCCAAGGGGTAACCATCTCCTACAATGAGCAGTTCTTC. Encoded protein: CASSQGVTISYNEQFF.

This clone was seen a few times. The rearrangement uses TRBV27 and TRBJ1-5; possibly TRBD1 for D (5 bases). Trimming shortened V by 5 bases and J by 2 bases, and 13 bases separated the two germline ends. This CDR3 region has 15 residues. CDR1 is MNHEY, CDR2 SMNVEV, per germline (reference sequence). The CDR3 loop is CASSARGGGNQPQHF. The CDR3 bases are TGTGCCAGCAGTGCCCGGGGGGGAGGCAATCAGCCCCAGCATTTT.

This chain connects TRBV7-2 to TRBJ2-7; D is perhaps TRBD1 (6 bases). Trimming stripped 2 bases from V and 3 bases from J, with 14 bases between. CDR1 and CDR2 from the germline V gene are SGHTA and FQGNSA. This CDR3 is 15 amino acids long. CDR3 protein: CASSLSPGQFYEQYF. For the CDR3, the DNA is TGTGCCAGCAGCTTATCCCCGGGACAATTCTACGAGCAGTACTTC.

The rearrangement uses TRBV7-6 and TRBJ2-5; the match to TRBD2 covers 7 bases. J gave up 7 bases and V 1 base, and 3 bases lay outside the gene matches. Germline V gene sequence: CDR1 SGHVS, CDR2 FNYEAQ. The CDR3 contains 13 residues. CDR3 DNA sequence: TGTGCCAGCAGCTTAGGGGAGGGAGGGACCCAGTACTTC. This translates into CASSLGEGGTQYF.

This clone occurred a few times. The chain links TRBV7-2 to TRBJ2-5; 8 positions agree with TRBD1. V dropped 5 bases and J dropped 4; count of bases not matched to a gene: 12. Germline CDR1 and CDR2: SGHTA and FQGNSA. The CDR3 sequence is 16 residues long. The CDR3 region is CASSTAPDRVRETQYF. In DNA form, the CDR3 reads TGTGCCAGCAGCACCGCCCCGGACAGGGTTCGAGAGACCCAGTACTTC.

Points on this clone: This same CDR3 is encoded by further DNA sequences in the sample. The chain combines TRBV18 with TRBJ2-7; 9 positions agree with TRBD1. V gave up 5 bases and J gave up 2 bases; unmatched junction bases: 1. Germline CDR1 and CDR2: KGHSH and LQKENI. This CDR3 is built from 13 residues. The DNA of the CDR3 is TGTGCCAGCTCAGGGGACAGGGCCTACGAGCAGTACTTC. Translated, it gives CASSGDRAYEQYF.

The chain couples TRBV4-3 to TRBJ1-1; D call uncertain. V lost 0 bases to trimming and J lost 0 bases, with 11 bases between them. Germline V gives CDR1 LGHNA, CDR2 YSLEER. This CDR3 contains 16 residues. CDR3: CASSQDRIRLNTEAFF. Written as DNA, the CDR3 is TGCGCCAGCAGCCAAGATAGAATCAGGCTGAACACTGAAGCTTTCTTT.

The gene calls are TRBV30 and TRBJ1-1; the D gene is possibly TRBD1 (6 bases). Germline V gives CDR1 GTSNPN, CDR2 SVGIG (reference sequence). Trimming cost V 3 bases and J 5 bases, with 13 bases left between them. The CDR3 totals 13 residues. The CDR3 is CAWRLQGGTEAFF. For the CDR3, the DNA is TGTGCCTGGAGGCTACAGGGCGGGACTGAAGCTTTCTTT.

This clone was counted a few times. The CDR3 region has the DNA TGTGCCAGCAGTTACTTCGGCGGGGCGGATACGCAGTATTTT. Residues: CASSYFGGADTQYF. The rearrangement joins TRBV6-5 to TRBJ2-3, with D possibly TRBD2 on 6 matching bases. The CDR3 is 14 residues long. Germline assignment: CDR1 MNHEY and CDR2 SVGAGI. V shed 1 base and J shed 6 bases, with 11 bases lying between them.

The sample holds a few counts of this clone. V gene TRBV2 combines with J gene TRBJ1-2, with 7 nucleotides matching TRBD1. Germline V gene sequence: CDR1 SNHLY, CDR2 FYNNEI. J lost 4 bases, V lost 8 bases, and 7 bases had no gene match. The CDR3 is made up of 13 amino acids. CDR3: CASDNRDSYGYTF. For the CDR3, the DNA is TGTGCCAGCGATAACCGGGACAGCTATGGCTACACCTTC.

V usage is TRBV9 and J usage is TRBJ2-3; weak D call: TRBD2 (7 bases). This CDR3 region has 12 residues. Germline V gene data show CDR1 as SGDLS and CDR2 as YYNGEE. V was shortened by 7 bases and J by 5 bases, with 11 bases between the two germline ends. The CDR3 DNA reads TGTGCCAGCGGGGGGGCCTTAGATACGCAGTATTTT. As protein: CASGGALDTQYF.

V and J are TRBV11-2 and TRBJ2-7; TRBD1 aligns across 8 bases. This CDR3 region has 14 residues. The junction had 4 bases not matched to a gene; V was cut back by 5 bases and J by 1 base. CDR1 is SGHAT and CDR2 is FQNNGV in the germline V gene. The chain's CDR3 is CASSTRQGSYEQYF. The CDR3 DNA reads TGTGCCAGCAGCACGCGACAGGGGTCCTACGAGCAGTACTTC. The full variable domain, completed using reference TRBV11-2 and TRBJ2-7, is EAGVAQSPRYKIIEKRQSVAFWCNPISGHATLYWYQQILGQGPKLLIQFQNNGVVDDSQLPKDRFSAERLKGVDSTLKIQPAKLEDSAVYLCASSTRQGSYEQYFGPGTRLTVT.

This clone was recorded a few times. The V call is TRBV4-2, the J call TRBJ2-4, with 12 bases lining up with TRBD2. Germline CDR1 is LGHNA and CDR2 is YNFKEQ. The CDR3 runs to 18 residues. V was pared by 0 bases and J by 2 bases, with 5 bases of the junction left unmatched. CDR3 region: CASSQDLAGGLSKNIQYF. CDR3 sequence (DNA): TGTGCCAGCAGCCAAGACCTAGCGGGGGGGCTCTCCAAAAACATTCAGTACTTC.

There are a few counts of this clone. The CDR3 DNA sequence: TGTGCCAGCAGGTTGACAGGGCCCAACACCGGGGAGCTGTTTTTT. Its translation is CASRLTGPNTGELFF. The V and J genes are TRBV7-2 and TRBJ2-2; 7 nucleotides agree with TRBD1. V dropped 6 bases and J dropped 2; count of bases not matched to a gene: 6. Germline lookup yields CDR1 SGHTA and CDR2 FQGNSA. The CDR3 sequence is 15 residues long.

The table lists this clone with many counts. This sequence joins TRBV19 and TRBJ1-5, with D possibly matching TRBD1 (6 bases). This CDR3 region has 12 residues. Trimming shortened V by 9 bases and J by 7 bases, and 13 bases separated the two germline ends. The V gene's germline CDR1 is LNHDA and CDR2 SQIVND (reference sequence). The CDR3 loop is CASTPGEQPQHF. The DNA of the CDR3 is TGTGCCAGCACCCCAGGGGAGCAGCCCCAGCATTTT.

This clone has only a few counts. This chain connects TRBV7-9 to TRBJ1-6; D is ambiguous. Trimming took off 3 bases at V and 5 bases at J, with 11 bases between the two ends. The CDR3 has 15 residues. Germline lookup yields CDR1 SEHNR and CDR2 FQNEAQ (reference sequence). The CDR3 spells CASSFAGTDNSPLHF. The CDR3 bases are TGTGCCAGCAGCTTCGCAGGAACTGATAATTCACCCCTCCACTTT. Full variable domain (rest looked up from reference TRBV7-9 and TRBJ1-6): DTGVSQNPRHKITKRGQNVTFRCDPISEHNRLYWYRQTLGQGPEFLTYFQNEAQLEKSRLLSDRFSAERPKGSFSTLEIQRTEQGDSAMYLCASSFAGTDNSPLHFGNGTRLTVT.